A selection of T cell receptor beta chains follows, all from one sample in a study of blood T cell repertoires in COVID-19. Assay: immunoSEQ multiplex PCR; the TCRdb copy retains only in-frame clones and omits some. The sample has approximately 240,000 clones; around 84% are singletons. Sequenced sample: peripheral blood. Receptors originate from a man aged 50-59 years who had recovered from COVID-19. Each CDR3 is given without its conserved first and last residue. Each record gives: V gene, D gene, CDR3 protein. The D gene is left open where the match is weak.

v_gene: TRBV2; d_gene: .; CDR3aa: ASSERVPREKLF
v_gene: TRBV2; d_gene: .; CDR3aa: ASMGGEFSPLH
v_gene: TRBV19; d_gene: .; CDR3aa: ASSMNPDRTNTEAF
v_gene: TRBV5-8; d_gene: TRBD2; CDR3aa: ASSLYGGRADEQF
v_gene: TRBV7-9; d_gene: .; CDR3aa: ASSGSGGNEKLF
v_gene: TRBV2; d_gene: .; CDR3aa: ASSERGRTQY
v_gene: TRBV27; d_gene: .; CDR3aa: ASSFRRTVYTEAF
v_gene: TRBV28; d_gene: TRBD1; CDR3aa: ASSLGQGAYEQY
v_gene: TRBV11-2; d_gene: .; CDR3aa: ASSLGAYGYT
v_gene: TRBV19; d_gene: .; CDR3aa: ASSREGGSSYNEQF
v_gene: TRBV9; d_gene: TRBD2; CDR3aa: ASGTSDYNEQF
v_gene: TRBV7-9; d_gene: .; CDR3aa: ASSSSLNQETQY
v_gene: TRBV18; d_gene: TRBD2; CDR3aa: ASSPRLAPSEQY
v_gene: TRBV6-5; d_gene: TRBD1; CDR3aa: ASIRGQGATYEQY
v_gene: TRBV19; d_gene: TRBD2; CDR3aa: ASSSPGLAGDNEQF
v_gene: TRBV28; d_gene: .; CDR3aa: ASSFTDSGNTIY
v_gene: TRBV6-5; d_gene: TRBD2; CDR3aa: ASSYVASGRAGEQY
v_gene: TRBV2; d_gene: .; CDR3aa: ASSEDGAGTDTQY
v_gene: TRBV28; d_gene: .; CDR3aa: ASSSIADFLSGEQY
v_gene: TRBV7-2; d_gene: TRBD1; CDR3aa: ASSPGDRGFNRYT
v_gene: TRBV5-6; d_gene: .; CDR3aa: ASSFVDREGTDTQY
v_gene: TRBV9; d_gene: TRBD1; CDR3aa: ASSAPGQANQPQH
v_gene: TRBV6-5; d_gene: .; CDR3aa: ASWSRDQPQH
v_gene: TRBV24-1; d_gene: .; CDR3aa: ATSDLRRDQETQY
v_gene: TRBV7-9; d_gene: .; CDR3aa: ASSLAHIREGDQPQH
v_gene: TRBV24-1; d_gene: TRBD1; CDR3aa: ATRRGGLGEQF
v_gene: TRBV30; d_gene: .; CDR3aa: AWSTGSNQPQH
v_gene: TRBV18; d_gene: TRBD2; CDR3aa: ASSPGRGSTDTQY
v_gene: TRBV30; d_gene: .; CDR3aa: AWGYTSNTEAF
v_gene: TRBV7-8; d_gene: TRBD2; CDR3aa: ASSLMGLAGVTDTQY
v_gene: TRBV5-5; d_gene: TRBD1; CDR3aa: ASSLGAGGSSTEAF
v_gene: TRBV3-1/TRBV3-2; d_gene: .; CDR3aa: ASSRRGARGYT